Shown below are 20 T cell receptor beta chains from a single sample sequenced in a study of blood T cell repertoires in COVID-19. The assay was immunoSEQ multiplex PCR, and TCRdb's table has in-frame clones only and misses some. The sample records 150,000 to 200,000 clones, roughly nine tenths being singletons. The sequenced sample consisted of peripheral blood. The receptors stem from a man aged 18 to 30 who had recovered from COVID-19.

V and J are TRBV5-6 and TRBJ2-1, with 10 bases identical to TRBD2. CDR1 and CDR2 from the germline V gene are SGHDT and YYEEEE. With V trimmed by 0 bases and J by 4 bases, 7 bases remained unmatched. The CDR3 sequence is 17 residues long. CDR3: CASSLAGPSGSYNEQFF. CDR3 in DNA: TGTGCCAGCAGCTTGGCGGGACCTAGCGGGAGTTACAATGAGCAGTTCTTC.

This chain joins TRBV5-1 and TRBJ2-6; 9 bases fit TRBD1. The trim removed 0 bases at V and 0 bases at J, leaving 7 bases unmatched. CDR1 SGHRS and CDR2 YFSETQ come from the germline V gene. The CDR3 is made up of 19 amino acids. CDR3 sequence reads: CASSLAGTGKNSGANVLTF. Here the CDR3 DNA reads TGCGCCAGCAGCTTGGCCGGGACAGGGAAAAACTCTGGGGCCAACGTCCTGACTTTC.

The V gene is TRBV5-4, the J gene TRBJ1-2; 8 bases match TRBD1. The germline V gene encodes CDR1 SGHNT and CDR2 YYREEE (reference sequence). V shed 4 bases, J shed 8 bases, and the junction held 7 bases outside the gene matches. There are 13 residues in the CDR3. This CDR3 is CASSPDRAWGYTF. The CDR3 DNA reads TGTGCCAGCAGCCCGGACAGGGCGTGGGGCTACACCTTC. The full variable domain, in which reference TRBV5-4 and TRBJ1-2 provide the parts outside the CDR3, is ETGVTQSPTHLIKTRGQQVTLRCSSQSGHNTVSWYQQALGQGPQFIFQYYREEENGRGNFPPRFSGLQFPNYSSELNVNALELDDSALYLCASSPDRAWGYTFGSGTRLTVV.

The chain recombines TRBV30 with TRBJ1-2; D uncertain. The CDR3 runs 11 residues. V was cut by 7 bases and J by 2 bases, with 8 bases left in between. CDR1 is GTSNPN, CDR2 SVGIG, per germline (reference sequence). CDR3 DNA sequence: TGTGCCTCACATTCGAACTATGGCTACACCTTC. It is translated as CASHSNYGYTF.

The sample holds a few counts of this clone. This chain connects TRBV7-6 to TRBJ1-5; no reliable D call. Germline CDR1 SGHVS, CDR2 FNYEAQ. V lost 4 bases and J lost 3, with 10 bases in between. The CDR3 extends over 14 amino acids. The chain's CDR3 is CASSSGGFNQPQHF. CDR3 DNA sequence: TGTGCCAGCAGCTCCGGAGGCTTCAATCAGCCCCAGCATTTT.

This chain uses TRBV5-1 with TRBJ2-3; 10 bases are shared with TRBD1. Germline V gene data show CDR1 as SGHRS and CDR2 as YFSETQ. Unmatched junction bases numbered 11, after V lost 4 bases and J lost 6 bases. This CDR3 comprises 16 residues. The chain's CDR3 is CASSTRDRGLPDTQYF. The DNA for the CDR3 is TGCGCCAGCAGCACCCGGGACAGGGGCCTTCCGGATACGCAGTATTTT.

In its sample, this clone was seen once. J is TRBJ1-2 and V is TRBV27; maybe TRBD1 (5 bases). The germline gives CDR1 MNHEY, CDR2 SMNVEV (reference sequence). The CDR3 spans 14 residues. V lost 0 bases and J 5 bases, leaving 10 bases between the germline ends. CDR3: CASSLSPGPYGYTF. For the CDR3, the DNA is TGTGCCAGCAGTTTATCTCCAGGGCCTTATGGCTACACCTTC.

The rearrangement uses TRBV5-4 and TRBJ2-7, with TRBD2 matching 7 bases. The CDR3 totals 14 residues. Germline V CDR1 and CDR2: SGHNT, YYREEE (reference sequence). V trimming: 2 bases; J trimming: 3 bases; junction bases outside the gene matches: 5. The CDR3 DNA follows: TGTGCCAGCAGCTTTTATGGCGGGAGCTACGAGCAGTACTTC. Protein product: CASSFYGGSYEQYF.

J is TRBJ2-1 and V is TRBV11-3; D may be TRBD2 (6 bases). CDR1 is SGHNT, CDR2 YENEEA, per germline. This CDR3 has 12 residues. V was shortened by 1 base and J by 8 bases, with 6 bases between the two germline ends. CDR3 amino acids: CASSLGGDEQFF. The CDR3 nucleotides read TGTGCCAGCAGCTTAGGGGGGGATGAGCAGTTCTTC.

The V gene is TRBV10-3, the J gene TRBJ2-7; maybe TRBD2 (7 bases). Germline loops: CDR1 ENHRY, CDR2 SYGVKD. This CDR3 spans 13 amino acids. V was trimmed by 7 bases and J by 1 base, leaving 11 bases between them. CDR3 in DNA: TGTGCCATCAAGGGGGGGTCGTCCTACGAGCAGTACTTC. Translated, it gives CAIKGGSSYEQYF.

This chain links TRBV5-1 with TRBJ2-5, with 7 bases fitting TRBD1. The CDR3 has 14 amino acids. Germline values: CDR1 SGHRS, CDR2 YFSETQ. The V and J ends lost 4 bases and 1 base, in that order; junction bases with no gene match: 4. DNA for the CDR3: TGCGCCAGCAGCCCACAGGGGCCCCAAGAGACCCAGTACTTC. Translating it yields CASSPQGPQETQYF.

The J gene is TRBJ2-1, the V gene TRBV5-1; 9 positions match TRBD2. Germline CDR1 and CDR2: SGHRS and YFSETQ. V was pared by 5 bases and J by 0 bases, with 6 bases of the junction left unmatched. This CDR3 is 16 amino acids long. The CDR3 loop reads CASSQRSGSSYNEQFF. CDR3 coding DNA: TGCGCCAGCAGTCAACGTAGCGGGAGCTCCTACAATGAGCAGTTCTTC.

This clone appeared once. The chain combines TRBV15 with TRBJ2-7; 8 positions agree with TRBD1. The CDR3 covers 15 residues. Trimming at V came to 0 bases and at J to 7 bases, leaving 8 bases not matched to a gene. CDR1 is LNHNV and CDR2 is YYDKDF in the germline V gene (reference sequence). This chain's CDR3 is CATSRDRGTGGEQYF. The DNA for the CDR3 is TGTGCCACCAGCAGAGATCGAGGGACAGGAGGAGAGCAGTACTTC.

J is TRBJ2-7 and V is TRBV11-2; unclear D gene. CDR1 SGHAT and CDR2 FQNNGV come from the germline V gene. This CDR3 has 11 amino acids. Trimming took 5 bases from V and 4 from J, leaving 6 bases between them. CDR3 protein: CASSVGYEQYF. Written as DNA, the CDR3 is TGTGCCAGCAGCGTCGGGTACGAGCAGTACTTC.

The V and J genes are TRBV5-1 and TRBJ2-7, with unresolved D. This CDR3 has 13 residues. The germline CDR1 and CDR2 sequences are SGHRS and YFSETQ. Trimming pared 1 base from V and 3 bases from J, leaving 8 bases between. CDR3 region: CASSLIADYEQYF. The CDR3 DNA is TGCGCCAGCAGCTTGATAGCTGACTACGAGCAGTACTTC.

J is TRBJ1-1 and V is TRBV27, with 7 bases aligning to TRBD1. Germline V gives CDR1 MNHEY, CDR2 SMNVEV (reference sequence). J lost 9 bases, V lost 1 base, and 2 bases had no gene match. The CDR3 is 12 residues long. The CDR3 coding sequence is TGTGCCAGCAGTTTATTGGGACAGCAAGCTTTCTTT. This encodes CASSLLGQQAFF.

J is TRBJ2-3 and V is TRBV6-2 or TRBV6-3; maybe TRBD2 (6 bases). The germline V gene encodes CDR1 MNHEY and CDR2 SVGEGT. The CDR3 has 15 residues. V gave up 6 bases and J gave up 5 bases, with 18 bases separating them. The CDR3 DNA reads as TGTGCCAGCAGCTCCGCTATCCGGGAGAAAGATACGCAGTATTTT. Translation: CASSSAIREKDTQYF.

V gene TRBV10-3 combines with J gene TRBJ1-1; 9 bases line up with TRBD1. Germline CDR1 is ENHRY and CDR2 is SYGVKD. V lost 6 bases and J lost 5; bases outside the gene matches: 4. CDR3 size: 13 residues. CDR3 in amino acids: CAIRGTGLTEAFF. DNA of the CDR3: TGTGCCATCAGAGGGACAGGGCTAACTGAAGCTTTCTTT.

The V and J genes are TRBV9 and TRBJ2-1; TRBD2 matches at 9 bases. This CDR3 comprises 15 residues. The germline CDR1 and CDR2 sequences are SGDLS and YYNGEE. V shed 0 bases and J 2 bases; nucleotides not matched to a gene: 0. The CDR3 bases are TGTGCCAGCAGCGTAGCTAGCGGGACCTACAATGAGCAGTTCTTC. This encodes CASSVASGTYNEQFF.

CDR3: CSVEVPGSYEQYF. CDR3 DNA: TGCAGCGTTGAAGTCCCGGGATCCTACGAGCAGTACTTC. The genes are TRBV29-1 and TRBJ2-7, with TRBD2 as a possible D gene (5 bases). V lost 1 base, J lost 1 base, and 8 bases lay in between. Germline V lookup: CDR1 SQVTM, CDR2 ANQGSEA. CDR3 length: 13 residues.